This T cell receptor beta chain came from a study of blood T cell repertoires in COVID-19. A note on this clone: The sample holds other DNA sequences that translate to the same CDR3.

Per germline, CDR1 MNHEY and CDR2 SVGAGI. With 5 bases clipped from V and 2 bases from J, the junction kept 3 bases outside the gene matches. The CDR3 covers 15 residues. Assay: immunoSEQ multiplex PCR; the TCRdb copy retains only in-frame clones and omits some. The sample includes over 350,000 clones, approximately 90% of them seen just once. The receptor was derived from a young woman who had recovered from COVID-19. The chain links TRBV6-5 to TRBJ1-5; TRBD1 matches 10 bases. What was sequenced was PBMCs or T cells enriched from blood (not recorded which). CDR3 coding DNA: TGTGCCAGCAGTCCCGGGACAGGGGGCAATCAGCCCCAGCATTTT. It is translated as CASSPGTGGNQPQHF.